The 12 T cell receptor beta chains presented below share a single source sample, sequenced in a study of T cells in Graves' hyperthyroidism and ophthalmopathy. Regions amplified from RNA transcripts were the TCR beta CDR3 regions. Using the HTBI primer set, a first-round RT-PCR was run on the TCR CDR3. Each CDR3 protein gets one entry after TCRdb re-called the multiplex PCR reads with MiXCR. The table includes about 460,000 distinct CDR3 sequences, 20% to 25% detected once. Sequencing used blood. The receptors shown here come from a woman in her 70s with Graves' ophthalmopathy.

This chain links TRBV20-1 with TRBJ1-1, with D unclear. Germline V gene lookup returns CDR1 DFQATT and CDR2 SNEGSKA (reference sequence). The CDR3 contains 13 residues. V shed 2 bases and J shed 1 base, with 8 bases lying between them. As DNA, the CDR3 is TGCAGTGCTAGATCAGAGAAGAACACTGAAGCTTTCTTT. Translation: CSARSEKNTEAFF.

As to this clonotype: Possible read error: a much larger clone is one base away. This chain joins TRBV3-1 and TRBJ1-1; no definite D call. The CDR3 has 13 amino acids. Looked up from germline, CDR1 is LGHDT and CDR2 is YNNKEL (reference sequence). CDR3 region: CAISQVEAQEAFF. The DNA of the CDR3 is TGTGCCATCAGCCAAGTAGAGGCACAGGAAGCTTTCTTT.

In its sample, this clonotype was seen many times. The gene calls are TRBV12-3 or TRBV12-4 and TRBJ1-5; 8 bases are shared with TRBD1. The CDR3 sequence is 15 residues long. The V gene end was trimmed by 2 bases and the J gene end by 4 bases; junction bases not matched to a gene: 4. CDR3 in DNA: TGTGCCAGCAGTTTAAACAGGGGGGTGAATCAGCCCCAGCATTTT. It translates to CASSLNRGVNQPQHF.

The CDR3 DNA sequence: TGCAGCGTATTACGAGGGGGTATTCCCCACAATGAGCAGTTCTTC. Translation: CSVLRGGIPHNEQFF. This chain connects TRBV29-1 to TRBJ2-1, with D tentatively TRBD1 (6 bases). The CDR3 contains 15 residues. Trimming shortened V by 6 bases and J by 5 bases, and 20 bases separated the two germline ends. CDR1 SQVTM and CDR2 ANQGSEA come from the germline V gene.

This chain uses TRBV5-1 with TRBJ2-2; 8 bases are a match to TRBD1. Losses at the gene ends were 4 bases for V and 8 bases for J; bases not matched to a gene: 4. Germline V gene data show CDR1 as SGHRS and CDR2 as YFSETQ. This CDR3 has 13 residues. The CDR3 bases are TGCGCCAGCAGCGGACAGGGTTCAGGGGAGCTGTTTTTT. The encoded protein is CASSGQGSGELFF.

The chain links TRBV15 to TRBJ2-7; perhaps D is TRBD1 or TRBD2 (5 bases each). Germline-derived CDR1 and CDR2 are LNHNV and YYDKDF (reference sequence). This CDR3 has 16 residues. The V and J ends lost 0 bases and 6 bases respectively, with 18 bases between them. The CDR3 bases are TGTGCCACCAGCAGAGATCAGGGAGCCACCCGTGGCGAGCAGTACTTC. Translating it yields CATSRDQGATRGEQYF.

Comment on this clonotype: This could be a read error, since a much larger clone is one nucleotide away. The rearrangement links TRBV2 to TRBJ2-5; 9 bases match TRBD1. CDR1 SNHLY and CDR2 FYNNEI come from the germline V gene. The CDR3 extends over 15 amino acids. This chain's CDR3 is CASSNTGGARETLYF. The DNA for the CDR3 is TGTGCCAGCAGTAATACAGGGGGCGCTCGAGAGACCCTGTACTTC.

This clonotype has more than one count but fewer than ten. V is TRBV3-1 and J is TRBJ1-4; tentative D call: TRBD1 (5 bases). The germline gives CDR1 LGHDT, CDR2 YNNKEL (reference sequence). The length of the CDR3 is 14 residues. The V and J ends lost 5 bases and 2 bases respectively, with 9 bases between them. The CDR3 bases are TGTGCCAGCAGCGAGACAGCCACTAATGAAAAACTGTTTTTT. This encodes CASSETATNEKLFF.

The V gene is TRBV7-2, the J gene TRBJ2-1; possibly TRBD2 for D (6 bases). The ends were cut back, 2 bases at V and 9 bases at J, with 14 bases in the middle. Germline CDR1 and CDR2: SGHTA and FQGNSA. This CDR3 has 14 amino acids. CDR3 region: CASSLFPGGGEQFF. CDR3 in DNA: TGTGCCAGCAGCTTATTCCCCGGGGGTGGTGAGCAGTTCTTC.

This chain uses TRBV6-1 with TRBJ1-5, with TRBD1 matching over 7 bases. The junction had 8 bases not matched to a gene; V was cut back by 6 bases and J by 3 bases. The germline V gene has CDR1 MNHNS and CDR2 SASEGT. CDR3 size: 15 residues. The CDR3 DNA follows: TGTGCCAGCAGGGCCCTAGGGACAGCCAATCAGCCCCAGCATTTT. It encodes CASRALGTANQPQHF.

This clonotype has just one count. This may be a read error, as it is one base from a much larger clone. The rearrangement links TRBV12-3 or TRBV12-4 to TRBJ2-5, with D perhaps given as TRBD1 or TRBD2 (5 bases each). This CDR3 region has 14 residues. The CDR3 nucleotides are TGTGCCAGCAGTGTGGGACGGGGCCAAGAGGCCCAGTACTTC. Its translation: CASSVGRGQEAQYF.

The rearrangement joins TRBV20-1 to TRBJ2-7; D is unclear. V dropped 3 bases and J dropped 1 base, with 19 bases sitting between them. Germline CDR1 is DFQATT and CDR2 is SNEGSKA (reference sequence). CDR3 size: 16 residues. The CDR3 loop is CSASPPGQFNSYEQYF. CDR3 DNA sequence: TGCAGTGCTAGCCCCCCCGGTCAATTTAATTCCTACGAGCAGTACTTC.